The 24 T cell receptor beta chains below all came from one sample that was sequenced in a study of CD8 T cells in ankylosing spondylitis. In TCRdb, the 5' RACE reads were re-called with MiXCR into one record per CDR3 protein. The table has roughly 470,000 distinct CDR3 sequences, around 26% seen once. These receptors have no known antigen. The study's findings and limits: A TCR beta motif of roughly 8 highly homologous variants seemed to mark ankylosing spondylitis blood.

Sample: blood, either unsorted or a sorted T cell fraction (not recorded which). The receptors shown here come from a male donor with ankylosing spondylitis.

The CDR3: CASSQDMRGEQFF. CDR3 nucleotide sequence: TGCGCCAGCAGCCAAGATATGCGAGGTGAGCAGTTCTTC. The chain recombines TRBV4-1 with TRBJ2-1; D remains unclear. Germline V gene data show CDR1 as MGHRA and CDR2 as YSYEKL. V lost 0 bases and J lost 9, with 9 bases in between. The CDR3 runs to 13 residues.

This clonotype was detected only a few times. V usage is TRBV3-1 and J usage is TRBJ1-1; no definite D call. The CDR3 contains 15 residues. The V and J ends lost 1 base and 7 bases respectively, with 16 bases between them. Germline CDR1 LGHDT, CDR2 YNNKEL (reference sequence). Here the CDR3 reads CASSQATYSIVEAFF. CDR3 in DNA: TGTGCCAGCAGCCAAGCGACCTACTCGATCGTTGAAGCTTTCTTT.

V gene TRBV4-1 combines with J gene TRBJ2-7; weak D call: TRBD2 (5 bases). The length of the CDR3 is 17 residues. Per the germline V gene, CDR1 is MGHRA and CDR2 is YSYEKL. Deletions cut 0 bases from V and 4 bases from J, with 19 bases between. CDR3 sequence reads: CASSQEWSRDRVYEQYV. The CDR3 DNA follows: TGCGCCAGCAGCCAAGAATGGTCGAGGGATCGAGTGTACGAGCAGTACGTC.

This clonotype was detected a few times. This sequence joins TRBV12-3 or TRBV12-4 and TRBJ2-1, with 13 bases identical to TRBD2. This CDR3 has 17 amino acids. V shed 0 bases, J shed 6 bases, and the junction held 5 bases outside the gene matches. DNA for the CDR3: TGTGCCAGCAGTTTAGCCGCCGGACTAGCGGGAGTCAATGAGCAGTTCTTC. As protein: CASSLAAGLAGVNEQFF.

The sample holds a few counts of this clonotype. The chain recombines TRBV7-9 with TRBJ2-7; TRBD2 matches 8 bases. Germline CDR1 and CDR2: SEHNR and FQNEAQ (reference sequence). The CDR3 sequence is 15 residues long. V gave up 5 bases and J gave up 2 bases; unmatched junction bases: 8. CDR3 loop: CASSPELAATYEQYF. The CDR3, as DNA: TGTGCCAGCAGCCCCGAACTAGCGGCTACCTACGAGCAGTACTTC.

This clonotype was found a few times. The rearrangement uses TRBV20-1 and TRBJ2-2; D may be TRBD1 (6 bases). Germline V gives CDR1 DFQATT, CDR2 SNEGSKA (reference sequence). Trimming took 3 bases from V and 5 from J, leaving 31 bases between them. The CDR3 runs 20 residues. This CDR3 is CSASDKIIGTPQGQTGELFF. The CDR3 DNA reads TGCAGTGCTAGCGATAAAATCATCGGGACCCCTCAGGGGCAGACCGGGGAGCTGTTTTTT.

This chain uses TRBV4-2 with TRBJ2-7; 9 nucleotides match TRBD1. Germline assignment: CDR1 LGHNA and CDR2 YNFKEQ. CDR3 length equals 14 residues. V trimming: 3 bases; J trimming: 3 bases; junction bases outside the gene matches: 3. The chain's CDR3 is CASSQLDRGYEQYF. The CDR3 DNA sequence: TGTGCCAGCAGCCAGTTGGACAGGGGCTACGAGCAGTACTTC.

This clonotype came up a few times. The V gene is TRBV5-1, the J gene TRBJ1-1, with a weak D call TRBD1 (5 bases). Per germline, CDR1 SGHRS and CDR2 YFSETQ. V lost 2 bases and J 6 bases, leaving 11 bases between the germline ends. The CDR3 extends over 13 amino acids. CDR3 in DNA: TGCGCCAGCAGCTTCTCAGGGAGCCCTGAAGCTTTCTTT. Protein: CASSFSGSPEAFF.

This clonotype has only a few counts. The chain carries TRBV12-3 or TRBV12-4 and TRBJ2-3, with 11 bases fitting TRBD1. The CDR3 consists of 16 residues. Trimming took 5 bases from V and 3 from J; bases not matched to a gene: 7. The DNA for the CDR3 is TGTGCCAGCAGTCCCCTTGGGACAGGGGGTACAGATACGCAGTATTTT. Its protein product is CASSPLGTGGTDTQYF.

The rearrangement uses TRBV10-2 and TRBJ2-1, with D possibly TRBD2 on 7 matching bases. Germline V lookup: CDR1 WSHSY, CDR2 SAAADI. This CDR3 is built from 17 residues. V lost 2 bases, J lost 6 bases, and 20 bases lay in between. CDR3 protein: CASSEEGGRNLGNEQFF. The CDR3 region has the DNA TGCGCCAGCAGTGAGGAGGGGGGGCGAAATTTAGGCAATGAGCAGTTCTTC.

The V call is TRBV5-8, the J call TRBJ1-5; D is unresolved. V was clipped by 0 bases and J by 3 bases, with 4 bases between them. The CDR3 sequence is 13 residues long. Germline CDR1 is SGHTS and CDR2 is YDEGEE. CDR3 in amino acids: CASSLVTNQPQHF. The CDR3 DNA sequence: TGTGCCAGCAGCTTGGTTACCAATCAGCCCCAGCATTTT.

The CDR3 protein is CASSFSGGEPQHF. CDR3 coding DNA: TGTGCCAGCAGCTTTTCGGGTGGTGAGCCCCAGCATTTT. The V gene is TRBV7-9, the J gene TRBJ1-5; D not resolved. The V gene's germline CDR1 is SEHNR and CDR2 FQNEAQ (reference sequence). V gave up 3 bases and J gave up 8 bases, with 11 bases separating them. The CDR3 is 13 amino acids.

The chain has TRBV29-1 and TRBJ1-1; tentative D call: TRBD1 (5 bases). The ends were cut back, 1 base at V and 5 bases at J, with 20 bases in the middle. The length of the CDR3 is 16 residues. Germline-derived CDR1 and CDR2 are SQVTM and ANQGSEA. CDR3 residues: CSVEGDQGIGGTEAFF. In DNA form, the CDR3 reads TGCAGCGTTGAAGGGGATCAGGGAATCGGGGGTACTGAAGCTTTCTTT.

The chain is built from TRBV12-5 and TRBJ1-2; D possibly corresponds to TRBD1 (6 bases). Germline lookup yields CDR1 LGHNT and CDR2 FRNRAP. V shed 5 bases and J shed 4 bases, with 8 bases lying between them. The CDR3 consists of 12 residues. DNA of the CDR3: TGTGCTAGTGGTATACAGGGCTATGGCTACACCTTC. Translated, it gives CASGIQGYGYTF.

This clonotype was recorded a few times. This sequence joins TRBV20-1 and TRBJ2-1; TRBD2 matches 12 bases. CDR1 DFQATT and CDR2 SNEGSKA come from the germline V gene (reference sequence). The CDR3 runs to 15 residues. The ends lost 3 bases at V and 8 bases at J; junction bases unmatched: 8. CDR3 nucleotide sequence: TGCAGTGCTAGTTTCGGACTAGCGGGATCCGATGAGCAGTTCTTC. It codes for CSASFGLAGSDEQFF.

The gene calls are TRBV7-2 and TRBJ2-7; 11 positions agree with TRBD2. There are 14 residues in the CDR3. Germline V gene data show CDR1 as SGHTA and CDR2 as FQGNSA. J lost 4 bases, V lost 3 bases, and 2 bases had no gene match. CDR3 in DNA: TGTGCCAGCAGCTTCCGACTAGCGGGGTACGAGCAGTACTTC. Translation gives CASSFRLAGYEQYF.

DNA for the CDR3: TGTGCCAGCAGGGCCGGGACAGGGGCGTACAATGAGCAGTTCTTC. Residues: CASRAGTGAYNEQFF. The V and J genes are TRBV7-8 and TRBJ2-1; 10 bases line up with TRBD1. Germline V gives CDR1 SGHVS, CDR2 FQNEAQ. This CDR3 contains 15 residues. After removal of 6 bases from V and 4 bases from J, the junction contained 6 bases not matched to a gene.

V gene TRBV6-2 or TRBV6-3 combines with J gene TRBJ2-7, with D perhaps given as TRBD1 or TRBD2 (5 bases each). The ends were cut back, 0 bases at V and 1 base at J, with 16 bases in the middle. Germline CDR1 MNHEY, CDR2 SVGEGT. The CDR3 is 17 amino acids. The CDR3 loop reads CASSYSDLGRRSYEQYV. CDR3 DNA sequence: TGTGCCAGCAGTTACTCGGATCTGGGACGGAGGTCCTACGAGCAGTACGTC.

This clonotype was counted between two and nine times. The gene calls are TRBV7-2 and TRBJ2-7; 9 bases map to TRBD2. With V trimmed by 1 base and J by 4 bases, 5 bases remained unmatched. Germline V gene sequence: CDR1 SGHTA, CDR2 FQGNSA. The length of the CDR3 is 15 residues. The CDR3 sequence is CASSLVAGAGYEQYV. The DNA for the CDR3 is TGTGCCAGCAGCTTAGTAGCGGGAGCTGGTTACGAGCAGTACGTC.

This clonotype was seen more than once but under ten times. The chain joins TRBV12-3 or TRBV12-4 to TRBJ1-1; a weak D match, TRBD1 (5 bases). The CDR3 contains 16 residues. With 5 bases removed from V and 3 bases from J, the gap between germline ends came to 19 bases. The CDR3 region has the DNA TGTGCCAGCAGTCGGGGGAGAAGGGTTGACGACACTGAAGCTTTCTTT. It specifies CASSRGRRVDDTEAFF.

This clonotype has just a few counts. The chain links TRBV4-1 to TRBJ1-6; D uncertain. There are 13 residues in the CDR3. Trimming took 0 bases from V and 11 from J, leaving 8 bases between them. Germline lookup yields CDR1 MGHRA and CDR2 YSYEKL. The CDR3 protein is CASSQEPGTPLHF. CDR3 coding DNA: TGCGCCAGCAGCCAAGAGCCCGGGACACCCCTCCACTTT.

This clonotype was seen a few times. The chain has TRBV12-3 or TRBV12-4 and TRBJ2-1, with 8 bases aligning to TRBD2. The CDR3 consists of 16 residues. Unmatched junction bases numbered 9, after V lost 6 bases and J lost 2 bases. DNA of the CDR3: TGTGCCAGCAGGCCAGGAGGCGGGAGGACCTACAATGAGCAGTTCTTC. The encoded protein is CASRPGGGRTYNEQFF.

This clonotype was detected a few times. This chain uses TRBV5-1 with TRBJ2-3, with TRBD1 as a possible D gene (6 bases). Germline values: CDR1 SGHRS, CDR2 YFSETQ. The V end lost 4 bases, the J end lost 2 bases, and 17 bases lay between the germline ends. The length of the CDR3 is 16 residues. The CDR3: CASSTQPRGSTDTQYF. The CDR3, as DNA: TGCGCCAGCAGCACCCAACCCAGGGGTTCCACAGATACGCAGTATTTT.

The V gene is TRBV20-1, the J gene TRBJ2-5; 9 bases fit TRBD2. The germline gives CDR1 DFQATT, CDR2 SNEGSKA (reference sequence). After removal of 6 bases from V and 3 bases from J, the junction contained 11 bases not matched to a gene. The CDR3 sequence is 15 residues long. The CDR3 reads CSAPSWTSAKETQYF. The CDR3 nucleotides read TGCAGTGCCCCCTCCTGGACTAGCGCAAAAGAGACCCAGTACTTC.